Listed below are T cell receptor beta chains from one sample, sequenced in a study of OX40 agonist ivuxolimab in advanced cancers. This table comes from immunoSEQ multiplex PCR, and its TCRdb copy is limited to in-frame clones, with some not included. The repertoire includes roughly 100,000 clones, around 91% of them detected once, and 0.7% to 1% sits in the top ten. The sequencing here drew on CD4+ or CD8+ T cells sorted from blood, taken in a trial of the OX40 agonist ivuxolimab. The source of these receptors is an adult with an advanced solid tumor such as melanoma, head and neck, liver or kidney cancer. Both conserved end residues are part of each CDR3. The order of the fields is clone size, J gene, D gene, V gene, CDR3 DNA, CDR3 protein. A D gene is named only where the DNA matches it firmly. Rows may omit the clone size; those that give it use once, few, many or a size class.

clone size: -
J gene: TRBJ1-2
D gene: TRBD1
V gene: TRBV7-3
CDR3 DNA: TGTGCCAGCAGCTTAAACAGGGGATATGGCTACACCTTC
CDR3 protein: CASSLNRGYGYTF

clone size: -
J gene: TRBJ2-7
D gene: -
V gene: TRBV5-4
CDR3 DNA: TGTGCCAGCGCTACTTTCCGGGGACCCGAGGACGGAAGGGACGAGCAGTACTTC
CDR3 protein: CASATFRGPEDGRDEQYF

clone size: -
J gene: TRBJ2-1
D gene: TRBD2
V gene: TRBV9
CDR3 DNA: TGTGCCAGCAGCCCCCACCGACTAGCGGGGGGCTACAATGAGCAGTTCTTC
CDR3 protein: CASSPHRLAGGYNEQFF

clone size: -
J gene: TRBJ1-1
D gene: -
V gene: TRBV5-1
CDR3 DNA: TGCGCCAGCAGCTTGGGACAGGAGAACACTGAAGCTTTCTTT
CDR3 protein: CASSLGQENTEAFF

clone size: -
J gene: TRBJ2-7
D gene: TRBD1
V gene: TRBV5-1
CDR3 DNA: TGCGCCAGCAGCCATGGACAGGGGGCGTACGAGCAGTACTTC
CDR3 protein: CASSHGQGAYEQYF

clone size: once
J gene: TRBJ2-5
D gene: TRBD1
V gene: TRBV28
CDR3 DNA: TGTGCCAGCAGGCCGACGACAGGGGGCGAGATGGAGACCCAGTACTTC
CDR3 protein: CASRPTTGGEMETQYF

clone size: -
J gene: TRBJ2-5
D gene: TRBD2
V gene: TRBV7-2
CDR3 DNA: TGTGCCAGCAGCTTAGAGGGGACTACCGGGAAGACCCAGTACTTC
CDR3 protein: CASSLEGTTGKTQYF

clone size: -
J gene: TRBJ2-1
D gene: -
V gene: TRBV2
CDR3 DNA: TGTGCCAGCAGTGCACAGCGGAGCTCCTACAATGAGCAGTTCTTC
CDR3 protein: CASSAQRSSYNEQFF

clone size: -
J gene: TRBJ1-3
D gene: -
V gene: TRBV4-2
CDR3 DNA: TGTGCCAGCAGCCAAGTACCGGGCCATCGACTAAACTCTGGAAACACCATATATTTT
CDR3 protein: CASSQVPGHRLNSGNTIYF

clone size: -
J gene: TRBJ2-7
D gene: TRBD2
V gene: TRBV7-2
CDR3 DNA: TGTGCCAGCAGCTCGACTAGCGGGAGGGGTGACGAGCAGTACTTC
CDR3 protein: CASSSTSGRGDEQYF

clone size: -
J gene: TRBJ1-2
D gene: TRBD1
V gene: TRBV7-2
CDR3 DNA: TGTGCCAGCAGCTTATCCGGGACAGGGGGGATCTATGGCTACACCTTC
CDR3 protein: CASSLSGTGGIYGYTF

clone size: -
J gene: TRBJ2-2
D gene: -
V gene: TRBV11-2
CDR3 DNA: TGTGCCAGCAGCTTAGACTTCGACATTCCCGGGGAGCTGTTTTTT
CDR3 protein: CASSLDFDIPGELFF

clone size: -
J gene: TRBJ1-4
D gene: -
V gene: TRBV28
CDR3 DNA: TGTGCCAGCAGTTTCTCCCCGATGGTGGCGAATGAAAAACTGTTTTTT
CDR3 protein: CASSFSPMVANEKLFF

clone size: -
J gene: TRBJ2-3
D gene: -
V gene: TRBV30
CDR3 DNA: TGTGCCTGGAGTGCACCCTCTGCGCAGTATTTT
CDR3 protein: CAWSAPSAQYF

clone size: -
J gene: TRBJ2-5
D gene: TRBD2
V gene: TRBV11-2
CDR3 DNA: TGTGCCAGCAGCTTCGGTGGAGCGGGAGGGCCGGGGTTAGAGACCCAGTACTTC
CDR3 protein: CASSFGGAGGPGLETQYF

clone size: -
J gene: TRBJ1-1
D gene: -
V gene: TRBV29-1
CDR3 DNA: TGCAGCGTCCCTAGACGGGAGGGGAACACTGAAGCTTTCTTT
CDR3 protein: CSVPRREGNTEAFF

clone size: once
J gene: TRBJ2-2
D gene: -
V gene: TRBV28
CDR3 DNA: TGTGCCAGCAGTTTCACGGGACTTCCCGCCGGGGAGCTGTTTTTT
CDR3 protein: CASSFTGLPAGELFF

clone size: -
J gene: TRBJ1-1
D gene: -
V gene: TRBV19
CDR3 DNA: TGTGCCAGTAAGTTCCAGGGAGGGTTGAACACTGAAGCTTTCTTT
CDR3 protein: CASKFQGGLNTEAFF

clone size: once
J gene: TRBJ2-3
D gene: -
V gene: TRBV19
CDR3 DNA: TGTGCCAGTAGTATTGGGGAATCCGCAGATACGCAGTATTTT
CDR3 protein: CASSIGESADTQYF

clone size: -
J gene: TRBJ1-6
D gene: TRBD1
V gene: TRBV9
CDR3 DNA: TGTGCCAGCAGCGTAGGGGGACAGGGGGCAGGTTCACCCCTCCACTTT
CDR3 protein: CASSVGGQGAGSPLHF

clone size: -
J gene: TRBJ2-1
D gene: TRBD2
V gene: TRBV19
CDR3 DNA: TGTGCCAGTACTAACCGCGGGGGGAACAATGAGCAGTTCTTC
CDR3 protein: CASTNRGGNNEQFF

clone size: -
J gene: TRBJ2-1
D gene: -
V gene: TRBV19
CDR3 DNA: TGTGCCAGTACGACGGGAGCTTCCTACAATGAGCAGTTCTTC
CDR3 protein: CASTTGASYNEQFF

clone size: -
J gene: TRBJ1-2
D gene: TRBD1
V gene: TRBV28
CDR3 DNA: TGTGCCAGCAAGCCGGGACAGCTAAGCTATGGCTACACCTTC
CDR3 protein: CASKPGQLSYGYTF

clone size: -
J gene: TRBJ2-7
D gene: TRBD2
V gene: TRBV4-2
CDR3 DNA: TGTGCCAGCAGCCAAGCGGGACTAGGGTCCTACGAGCAGTACTTC
CDR3 protein: CASSQAGLGSYEQYF

clone size: -
J gene: TRBJ2-7
D gene: TRBD1
V gene: TRBV6-1
CDR3 DNA: TGTGCCAGCCTCCAACAGGGGTACTACGAGCAGTACTTC
CDR3 protein: CASLQQGYYEQYF

clone size: -
J gene: TRBJ1-6
D gene: -
V gene: TRBV5-6
CDR3 DNA: TGTGCCAGCAGCTTGGGGCGGGAAAATTCACCCCTCCACTTT
CDR3 protein: CASSLGRENSPLHF

clone size: -
J gene: TRBJ1-1
D gene: -
V gene: TRBV19
CDR3 DNA: TGTGCCAGTAGTATAGAAGGATATTCGGAAGCTTTCTTT
CDR3 protein: CASSIEGYSEAFF

clone size: -
J gene: TRBJ1-1
D gene: TRBD1
V gene: TRBV11-1
CDR3 DNA: TGTGCCAGCAGCCCCGGGGGGACAGGGGGACACAAGGCCCCTGAAGCTTTCTTT
CDR3 protein: CASSPGGTGGHKAPEAFF

clone size: -
J gene: TRBJ2-2
D gene: TRBD1
V gene: TRBV11-3
CDR3 DNA: TGTGCCAGCAGCGGGACAGGGGGCGATCCGAACACCGGGGAGCTGTTTTTT
CDR3 protein: CASSGTGGDPNTGELFF